One and the same sample provided the 20 T cell receptor beta chains below, sequenced in a study of T cells after yellow fever vaccination. TCRdb re-called the 5' RACE reads through MiXCR, storing one row per CDR3 protein. The profile shows roughly 250,000 distinct CDR3 sequences, 10% to 15% of them singletons. The starting material was CD4+ T cells sorted from PBMCs, obtained 45 days after the yellow fever booster vaccination. These receptors were taken from a man aged 30-40 years who received the YFV17D yellow fever vaccine.

The table lists this clonotype with a few counts. This chain links TRBV7-2 with TRBJ2-1; D might be TRBD2 (6 bases). Germline assignment: CDR1 SGHTA and CDR2 FQGNSA. The CDR3 sequence is 16 residues long. With 3 bases removed from V and 1 base from J, the gap between germline ends came to 13 bases. The CDR3 nucleotides are TGTGCCAGCAGCTTGGCCAGCGGGCTTTCCTACAATGAGCAGTTCTTC. Protein product: CASSLASGLSYNEQFF.

The table lists this clonotype with a few counts. This sequence joins TRBV9 and TRBJ1-1, with D unresolved. Trimming shortened V by 0 bases and J by 4 bases, and 7 bases separated the two germline ends. The CDR3 consists of 13 residues. CDR1 SGDLS and CDR2 YYNGEE come from the germline V gene. The CDR3: CASSVGQRTEAFF. The DNA of the CDR3 is TGTGCCAGCAGCGTAGGGCAGCGCACTGAAGCTTTCTTT. The variable domain in full, with the rest retrieved from reference TRBV9 and TRBJ1-1, is DSGVTQTPKHLITATGQRVTLRCSPRSGDLSVYWYQQSLDQGLQFLIQYYNGEERAKGNILERFSAQQFPDLHSELNLSSLELGDSALYFCASSVGQRTEAFFGQGTRLTVV.

This clonotype was recorded a few times. The chain has TRBV6-1 and TRBJ1-3, with D perhaps matching TRBD1 (5 bases). This CDR3 contains 14 residues. Deletions cut 4 bases from V and 1 base from J, with 8 bases between. The germline CDR1 and CDR2 sequences are MNHNS and SASEGT. The CDR3 coding sequence is TGTGCCAGCAGTGGGGGACTATCTGGAAACACCATATATTTT. Its protein is CASSGGLSGNTIYF.

This clonotype came up many times. The CDR3, as DNA: TGTGCCTCGAGCCCCTCCGGGGTCGGCGAGACCCAGTACTTC. Translation: CASSPSGVGETQYF. The genes are TRBV10-3 and TRBJ2-5, with a weak D call TRBD2 (5 bases). Trimming shortened V by 11 bases and J by 5 bases, and 21 bases separated the two germline ends. Per germline, CDR1 ENHRY and CDR2 SYGVKD. The CDR3 covers 14 residues.

This clonotype was counted between two and nine times. The J gene is TRBJ1-1, the V gene TRBV20-1; no reliable D call. The CDR3 loop spans 12 amino acids. Germline CDR1 reads DFQATT; CDR2 reads SNEGSKA (reference sequence). Trimming removed 6 bases from V and 3 bases from J, with 11 bases in between. CDR3 DNA sequence: TGCAGTGCAGTCGGTGGACACACTGAAGCTTTCTTT. Amino acids: CSAVGGHTEAFF.

This clonotype has more than one count but fewer than ten. V and J are TRBV5-4 and TRBJ2-2; maybe TRBD2 (6 bases). The length of the CDR3 is 16 residues. Per the germline V gene, CDR1 is SGHNT and CDR2 is YYREEE (reference sequence). The ends were cut back, 3 bases at V and 4 bases at J, with 16 bases in the middle. Written as DNA, the CDR3 is TGTGCCAGCAGCTCATCTCCCGGGAGAAGCACCGGGGAGCTGTTTTTT. It yields the protein CASSSSPGRSTGELFF.

This clonotype appeared a few times. This chain links TRBV20-1 with TRBJ2-7; TRBD2 aligns across 7 bases. The length of the CDR3 is 16 residues. Germline CDR1 DFQATT, CDR2 SNEGSKA (reference sequence). V was pared by 1 base and J by 3 bases, with 12 bases of the junction left unmatched. CDR3 loop: CSARGRSSGPLYEQYF. DNA of the CDR3: TGCAGTGCTAGAGGGCGGTCTAGCGGACCGCTCTACGAGCAGTACTTC.

The rearrangement links TRBV3-1 to TRBJ2-7, with 7 bases aligning to TRBD1. This CDR3 has 11 amino acids. Trimming cost V 4 bases and J 9 bases; bases outside gene matches: 3. The germline gives CDR1 LGHDT, CDR2 YNNKEL (reference sequence). The CDR3 sequence is CASSPRQGQYF. CDR3 bases: TGTGCCAGCAGCCCCCGACAGGGGCAGTACTTC.

Written as DNA, the CDR3 is TGTGCCAGCAGCCGGGGACTAGCGAACACCGGGGAGCTGTTTTTT. Encoded protein: CASSRGLANTGELFF. The chain links TRBV9 to TRBJ2-2, with TRBD2 matching 8 bases. CDR1 and CDR2 (germline): SGDLS, YYNGEE. The CDR3 runs 15 residues. J gave up 0 bases and V 4 bases, and 2 bases lay outside the gene matches.

The sample holds a few counts of this clonotype. V usage is TRBV7-2 and J usage is TRBJ2-1, with 7 bases matching TRBD2. CDR3 length equals 15 residues. Germline-derived CDR1 and CDR2 are SGHTA and FQGNSA. J lost 9 bases, V lost 5 bases, and 13 bases had no gene match. The DNA for the CDR3 is TGTGCCAGCAGCCGGACTGGACTAGTAGGATCTGAGCAGTTCTTC. Protein: CASSRTGLVGSEQFF. Full variable domain (remainder filled in from reference TRBV7-2 and TRBJ2-1): GAGVSQSPSNKVTEKGKDVELRCDPISGHTALYWYRQSLGQGLEFLIYFQGNSAPDKSGLPSDRFSAERTGGSVSTLTIQRTQQEDSAVYLCASSRTGLVGSEQFFGPGTRLTVL.

This clonotype was counted ten times or more. The rearrangement links TRBV6-6 to TRBJ1-2, with D possibly matching TRBD1 (5 bases). The V and J ends lost 5 bases and 4 bases respectively, with 8 bases between them. CDR1 and CDR2 (germline): MNHNY, SVGAGI (reference sequence). This CDR3 comprises 12 residues. This CDR3 reads CASSNRPYGYTF. CDR3 coding DNA: TGTGCCAGCAGTAACAGGCCCTATGGCTACACCTTC.

This clonotype was seen only a few times. The rearrangement uses TRBV9 and TRBJ2-7; 10 positions agree with TRBD1. The CDR3 is 19 residues long. V dropped 0 bases and J dropped 7; count of bases not matched to a gene: 19. CDR1 SGDLS and CDR2 YYNGEE come from the germline V gene. CDR3 DNA: TGTGCCAGCAGCGTAGAGGGCCAGAACCGGGACAGGGGAACGTGGGAGCAGTACTTC. Translation gives CASSVEGQNRDRGTWEQYF.

V and J are TRBV20-1 and TRBJ2-2; 7 nucleotides agree with TRBD2. The germline gives CDR1 DFQATT, CDR2 SNEGSKA (reference sequence). J lost 4 bases, V lost 2 bases, and 7 bases had no gene match. CDR3 size: 15 residues. CDR3 sequence (DNA): TGCAGTGCTAGACCCCGGGGGGTTGTCACCGGGGAGCTGTTTTTT. This encodes CSARPRGVVTGELFF.

The V call is TRBV20-1, the J call TRBJ2-3; either TRBD1 or TRBD2 may fit D (8 bases each). This CDR3 contains 21 residues. Germline V CDR1 and CDR2: DFQATT, SNEGSKA (reference sequence). V lost 1 base to trimming and J lost 0 bases, with 29 bases between them. This CDR3 reads CSARGRRGTGGRRLSTDTQYF. The CDR3 region has the DNA TGCAGTGCTAGAGGTAGGAGAGGGACAGGCGGGAGGCGGTTGAGCACAGATACGCAGTATTTT.

This chain links TRBV28 with TRBJ1-4; tentative D call: TRBD1 (5 bases). Trimming stripped 6 bases from V and 12 bases from J, with 17 bases between. CDR3 length equals 13 residues. Germline loops: CDR1 MDHEN, CDR2 SYDVKM. CDR3 sequence (DNA): TGTGCCAGCAGGAACTGGGGAGGGGACGAACTGTTTTTT. Translating it yields CASRNWGGDELFF.

V gene TRBV7-2 combines with J gene TRBJ2-5; unclear D gene. Germline V gives CDR1 SGHTA, CDR2 FQGNSA. This CDR3 is 15 amino acids long. Between the trimmed V and J ends, which lost 2 bases and 2 bases, there was a span of 12 bases. The CDR3 loop reads CASSLSAIRQETQYF. The CDR3 DNA follows: TGTGCCAGCAGCTTAAGTGCGATTCGTCAAGAGACCCAGTACTTC.

There are a few counts of this clonotype. The chain links TRBV20-1 to TRBJ2-7; TRBD2 matches 11 bases. Looked up from germline, CDR1 is DFQATT and CDR2 is SNEGSKA (reference sequence). V was clipped by 3 bases and J by 0 bases; unmatched bases: 4. CDR3 size: 15 residues. CDR3 bases: TGCAGTGCTAGTCCAACTAGCGGGAGCTCCTACGAGCAGTACTTC. Its protein is CSASPTSGSSYEQYF.

This clonotype turned up a few times. V and J are TRBV5-1 and TRBJ2-5; no definite D call. CDR3 size: 13 residues. Looked up from germline, CDR1 is SGHRS and CDR2 is YFSETQ. V was pared by 5 bases and J by 5 bases, with 13 bases between. The CDR3 DNA is TGCGCCAGCAGAGACGTTCACCGGGAGACCCAGTACTTC. It yields the protein CASRDVHRETQYF.

This clonotype appeared many times. J is TRBJ2-1 and V is TRBV29-1; 8 positions match TRBD1. The CDR3 sequence is 12 residues long. CDR1 and CDR2 from the germline V gene are SQVTM and ANQGSEA. The junction had 2 bases not matched to a gene; V was cut back by 7 bases and J by 3 bases. The CDR3 region is CSAGTGYNEQFF. CDR3 coding DNA: TGCAGCGCCGGGACAGGCTACAATGAGCAGTTCTTC.

This chain uses TRBV7-9 with TRBJ1-1, with D tentatively TRBD1 (5 bases). Germline CDR1 SEHNR, CDR2 FQNEAQ (reference sequence). Trimming took 5 bases from V and 0 from J, leaving 10 bases between them. The CDR3 runs 14 residues. The CDR3 bases are TGTGCCAGCAGCGCACAGGTACTGAACACTGAAGCTTTCTTT. It translates to CASSAQVLNTEAFF.